One and the same sample provided the 29 T cell receptor beta chains below, sequenced in a study of T cell changes during pregnancy in multiple sclerosis (dated by TCRdb to the late 2010s). Receptor libraries were prepared by the immunoSEQ multiplex PCR assay. TCRdb stores this immuneACCESS table with in-frame sequences only. Part of the clones is absent; in the studies checked, under half of the shortfall reflects unresolved V genes, and no reason is known for the rest. For this sample there are fewer than 35,000 clones; around 93% appear just once. Around 0.43% of the sample lies in the top ten. Sequencing was performed on CD4+ T cells from peripheral blood mononuclear cells, taken in the second trimester of pregnancy. All receptors come from a female donor with multiple sclerosis, enrolled in a pregnancy study.

The V call is TRBV19, the J call TRBJ2-7; D perhaps matches TRBD1 (6 bases). The CDR3 runs to 14 residues. Germline-derived CDR1 and CDR2 are LNHDA and SQIVND (reference sequence). V was clipped by 6 bases and J by 4 bases, with 16 bases between them. The CDR3 bases are TGTGCCAGTAGCCGGTCGCAGGGGAAGTACGAGCAGTACTTC. Encoded protein: CASSRSQGKYEQYF.

The rearrangement uses TRBV7-6 and TRBJ2-5; TRBD2 matches 11 bases. The CDR3 totals 13 residues. Germline CDR1 and CDR2: SGHVS and FNYEAQ. The V segment lost 5 bases and the J segment 5 bases; nucleotides outside the gene matches: 1. As DNA, the CDR3 is TGTGCCAGCAGCCGACTAGCGGGGGAGACCCAGTACTTC. It encodes CASSRLAGETQYF.

The table lists this clone with a count of one. The J gene is TRBJ1-1, the V gene TRBV5-4; possibly TRBD1 for D (6 bases). V was pared by 4 bases and J by 3 bases, with 19 bases between. The length of the CDR3 is 16 residues. Germline V gives CDR1 SGHNT, CDR2 YYREEE (reference sequence). Written as DNA, the CDR3 is TGTGCCAGCAGCCCTCTGGGGGGGGCGCTGGACACTGAAGCTTTCTTT. This encodes CASSPLGGALDTEAFF.

Within the sample, this clone is medium-sized. The V call is TRBV5-1, the J call TRBJ1-4; 9 nucleotides align to TRBD1. With 1 base clipped from V and 8 bases from J, the junction kept 3 bases outside the gene matches. Germline values: CDR1 SGHRS, CDR2 YFSETQ. The CDR3 spans 14 residues. In DNA, the CDR3 is TGCGCCAGCAGCTTGACAGGGGGCGCAGAAAAACTGTTTTTT. It codes for CASSLTGGAEKLFF.

The V and J genes are TRBV19 and TRBJ2-6; maybe TRBD2 (6 bases). The CDR3 loop spans 17 amino acids. Germline CDR1 LNHDA, CDR2 SQIVND (reference sequence). V lost 4 bases and J lost 2, with 15 bases in between. CDR3 coding DNA: TGTGCCAGTAGTACGACTAGATTAGGAGCTGGGGCCAACGTCCTGACTTTC. Translated: CASSTTRLGAGANVLTF.

V gene TRBV21-1 combines with J gene TRBJ1-2; the table calls TRBD1, which could not be checked here. TRBV21-1 is annotated as a pseudogene. There are 15 residues in the CDR3. The CDR3 DNA sequence: TGTGCCAGCAGCAAAGAGACAGGGGAAAAGTATGGCTACACCTTC. Amino acid sequence: CASSKETGEKYGYTF.

J is TRBJ2-5 and V is TRBV2, with D tentatively TRBD1 (6 bases). Germline-derived CDR1 and CDR2 are SNHLY and FYNNEI. Between the trimmed V and J ends, which lost 5 bases and 1 base, there was a span of 20 bases. The CDR3 is 17 amino acids. CDR3: CASSNSPGHKLQETQYF. DNA of the CDR3: TGTGCCAGCAGTAACTCACCGGGACACAAGCTCCAAGAGACCCAGTACTTC.

The rearrangement uses TRBV7-2 and TRBJ1-1; TRBD1 is a possible D gene (5 bases). Germline CDR1 reads SGHTA; CDR2 reads FQGNSA. The V end was cut by 0 bases, the J end by 0 bases, with 8 bases between. There are 15 residues in the CDR3. In DNA form, the CDR3 reads TGTGCCAGCAGCTTAGCGACAGCCATGAACACTGAAGCTTTCTTT. Amino acid sequence: CASSLATAMNTEAFF. Full variable domain (rest looked up from reference TRBV7-2 and TRBJ1-1): GAGVSQSPSNKVTEKGKDVELRCDPISGHTALYWYRQSLGQGLEFLIYFQGNSAPDKSGLPSDRFSAERTGGSVSTLTIQRTQQEDSAVYLCASSLATAMNTEAFFGQGTRLTVV.

The chain carries TRBV18 and TRBJ1-2, with D tentatively TRBD1 (5 bases). Trimming took off 2 bases at V and 4 bases at J, with 17 bases between the two ends. In germline, CDR1 is KGHSH, CDR2 LQKENI. The CDR3 is 16 amino acids. As DNA, the CDR3 is TGTGCCAGCTCACCAGCGACCCCAGGGCAGGGCTATGGCTACACCTTC. As protein: CASSPATPGQGYGYTF. The variable domain in full, completed from reference TRBV18 and TRBJ1-2, reads NAGVMQNPRHLVRRRGQEARLRCSPMKGHSHVYWYRQLPEEGLKFMVYLQKENIIDESGMPKERFSAEFPKEGPSILRIQQVVRGDSAAYFCASSPATPGQGYGYTFGSGTRLTVV.

This chain links TRBV18 with TRBJ2-1, with 9 bases that match TRBD2. J gave up 0 bases and V 4 bases, and 13 bases lay outside the gene matches. The germline CDR1 and CDR2 sequences are KGHSH and LQKENI. CDR3 length: 19 residues. Here the CDR3 DNA reads TGTGCCAGCTCACTGAAAACCGCGGCTAGCGGGACCTCCTACAATGAGCAGTTCTTC. Translation gives CASSLKTAASGTSYNEQFF.

This clone was recorded once. The chain links TRBV18 to TRBJ1-1, with D unresolved. CDR1 and CDR2 (germline): KGHSH, LQKENI. This CDR3 has 14 residues. Trimming took off 2 bases at V and 4 bases at J, with 11 bases between the two ends. The CDR3 nucleotides are TGTGCCAGCTCACCAGGTCGGGGAGGCACTGAAGCTTTCTTT. Amino acids: CASSPGRGGTEAFF.

V usage is TRBV5-6 and J usage is TRBJ1-3, with D perhaps TRBD1 (6 bases). Germline CDR1 SGHDT, CDR2 YYEEEE. The CDR3 runs 15 residues. Trimming took off 3 bases at V and 2 bases at J, with 12 bases between the two ends. The CDR3 spells CASSSLQGTGNTIYF. CDR3 in DNA: TGTGCCAGCAGCTCTTTACAGGGTACTGGAAACACCATATATTTT.

This clone has just one count. The V gene is TRBV11-3, the J gene TRBJ2-7; D gene ambiguous. The length of the CDR3 is 13 residues. V lost 3 bases, J lost 0 bases, and 6 bases lay in between. Germline lookup yields CDR1 SGHNT and CDR2 YENEEA. DNA for the CDR3: TGTGCCAGCAGCTTGGGCAACTCCTACGAGCAGTACTTC. Amino acids: CASSLGNSYEQYF. The full variable domain, rest sourced from reference TRBV11-3 and TRBJ2-7, is EAGVVQSPRYKIIEKKQPVAFWCNPISGHNTLYWYLQNLGQGPELLIRYENEEAVDDSQLPKDRFSAERLKGVDSTLKIQPAELGDSAVYLCASSLGNSYEQYFGPGTRLTVT.

In DNA, the CDR3 is TGTGCCAGTAGTGAAGGGCCAGGGGGAATCTACATGAATGAGCAGTTCTTC. Translated: CASSEGPGGIYMNEQFF. This chain links TRBV19 with TRBJ2-1; 7 bases align to TRBD1. With V trimmed by 5 bases and J by 7 bases, 17 bases remained unmatched. The CDR3 contains 17 residues. CDR1 and CDR2 from the germline V gene are LNHDA and SQIVND (reference sequence).

The chain joins TRBV30 to TRBJ1-3; D is possibly TRBD1 (6 bases). The V gene lost 1 base and the J gene lost 0 bases, with 10 bases spanning the gap. The CDR3 covers 15 residues. Germline CDR1 reads GTSNPN; CDR2 reads SVGIG (reference sequence). For the CDR3, the DNA is TGTGCCTGGAGTGACAGGGTTAGCTCTGGAAACACCATATATTTT. Its protein product is CAWSDRVSSGNTIYF.

V is TRBV25-1 and J is TRBJ2-7; a possible D gene is TRBD2 (5 bases). There are 13 residues in the CDR3. With 4 bases removed from V and 7 bases from J, the gap between germline ends came to 14 bases. Per the germline V gene, CDR1 is MGHDK and CDR2 is SYGVNS. The CDR3, as DNA: TGTGCCAGCAGTGGGACTCAATATGGGGAGCAGTACTTC. Translated: CASSGTQYGEQYF.

The chain is built from TRBV7-9 and TRBJ1-1; 10 nucleotides align to TRBD1. Germline CDR1 SEHNR, CDR2 FQNEAQ (reference sequence). The CDR3 extends over 19 amino acids. The V segment lost 1 base and the J segment 5 bases; nucleotides outside the gene matches: 16. CDR3 DNA: TGTGCCAGCAGCTTAGATGGACTCCGGGACAGGGGAAGTCGGACTGAAGCTTTCTTT. Translation: CASSLDGLRDRGSRTEAFF.

CDR3 amino acids: CASSQGMPGQGGGYTF. The DNA of the CDR3 is TGTGCCAGCAGCCAAGGGATGCCGGGACAGGGAGGTGGCTACACCTTC. The rearrangement joins TRBV4-2 to TRBJ1-2; 9 positions match TRBD1. V dropped 1 base and J dropped 7; count of bases not matched to a gene: 10. The CDR3 loop spans 16 amino acids. The V gene's germline CDR1 is LGHNA and CDR2 YNFKEQ.

The chain has TRBV11-2 and TRBJ2-5; D gene unclear. CDR3 length: 13 amino acids. Between the trimmed V and J ends, which lost 3 bases and 5 bases, there was a span of 10 bases. Germline V gene lookup returns CDR1 SGHAT and CDR2 FQNNGV. The CDR3 sequence is CASSFSSVETQYF. The CDR3, as DNA: TGTGCCAGCAGCTTCTCCTCGGTGGAGACCCAGTACTTC.

The chain combines TRBV5-4 with TRBJ1-1, with D unclear. The CDR3 loop spans 15 amino acids. Germline V gene data show CDR1 as SGHNT and CDR2 as YYREEE (reference sequence). Trimming cost V 1 base and J 1 base, with 11 bases left between them. CDR3 sequence: CASSLFSGWNTEAFF. The CDR3 coding sequence is TGTGCCAGCAGCTTGTTTTCAGGTTGGAACACTGAAGCTTTCTTT.

V and J are TRBV21-1 and TRBJ2-7; the table's D call TRBD1 went unverified against the DNA. TRBV21-1 is a recognized pseudogene. The CDR3 sequence is 17 residues long. In DNA, the CDR3 is TGTGCCAGCAGCAAGAGTGTTTCAGGGGGAAACAGATACGAGCAGTACTTC. Its protein product is CASSKSVSGGNRYEQYF.

The chain recombines TRBV29-1 with TRBJ2-5; 7 bases map to TRBD1. The germline V gene has CDR1 SQVTM and CDR2 ANQGSEA. The trim removed 5 bases at V and 9 bases at J, leaving 6 bases unmatched. This CDR3 contains 11 residues. The DNA of the CDR3 is TGCAGCGTTAGGGACAGTGAGGCCCAGTACTTC. As protein: CSVRDSEAQYF.

The V gene is TRBV2, the J gene TRBJ2-7; TRBD1 agrees at 9 bases. The CDR3 has 14 amino acids. Trimming cost V 6 bases and J 5 bases; bases outside gene matches: 8. CDR1 and CDR2 from the germline V gene are SNHLY and FYNNEI. CDR3 residues: CASSSGTGTHEQYF. The CDR3 coding sequence is TGTGCCAGCAGCTCCGGGACAGGGACCCACGAGCAGTACTTC.

DNA of the CDR3: TGCAGCGTTGGAGGGGGAGGGGATATCTATGGCTACACCTTC. Its translation is CSVGGGGDIYGYTF. V is TRBV29-1 and J is TRBJ1-2; TRBD1 is a possible D gene (6 bases). The ends were cut back, 4 bases at V and 4 bases at J, with 16 bases in the middle. The CDR3 loop spans 14 amino acids. Germline loops: CDR1 SQVTM, CDR2 ANQGSEA.

The chain couples TRBV27 to TRBJ2-7, with TRBD1 identical over 9 bases. The trim removed 9 bases at V and 6 bases at J, leaving 3 bases unmatched. This CDR3 region has 11 residues. The V gene's germline CDR1 is MNHEY and CDR2 SMNVEV (reference sequence). This CDR3 is CARGQGTEQYF. The DNA of the CDR3 is TGTGCCAGGGGACAGGGAACCGAGCAGTACTTC.

DNA of the CDR3: TGCGCCAGCAGAGGACAGGGTTACACTGAAGCTTTCTTT. It encodes CASRGQGYTEAFF. The rearrangement uses TRBV10-1 and TRBJ1-1; TRBD1 matches 8 bases. Germline values: CDR1 WNHNN, CDR2 SYGVQD (reference sequence). This CDR3 is 13 amino acids long. V lost 6 bases to trimming and J lost 3 bases; unmatched junction nucleotides: 3.

The chain has TRBV19 and TRBJ1-1, with 9 bases that match TRBD1. The ends lost 6 bases at V and 6 bases at J; junction bases unmatched: 5. CDR1 is LNHDA and CDR2 is SQIVND in the germline V gene (reference sequence). This CDR3 region has 13 residues. For the CDR3, the DNA is TGTGCCAGTAGGGGGGACAGGGTGCCTGAAGCTTTCTTT. Translation gives CASRGDRVPEAFF. Variable domain in full (rest from reference TRBV19 and TRBJ1-1): DGGITQSPKYLFRKEGQNVTLSCEQNLNHDAMYWYRQDPGQGLRLIYYSQIVNDFQKGDIAEGYSVSREKKESFPLTVTSAQKNPTAFYLCASRGDRVPEAFFGQGTRLTVV.

The rearrangement links TRBV5-1 to TRBJ2-7, with TRBD1 matching over 9 bases. V was pared by 4 bases and J by 3 bases, with 5 bases of the junction left unmatched. Germline V gene lookup returns CDR1 SGHRS and CDR2 YFSETQ. The CDR3 has 14 residues. The CDR3 region has the DNA TGCGCCAGCAGCCCCGGGACAGGGTACTACGAGCAGTACTTC. Translation: CASSPGTGYYEQYF.

V gene TRBV27 combines with J gene TRBJ2-7; TRBD1 matches 7 bases. This CDR3 has 17 amino acids. The germline V gene encodes CDR1 MNHEY and CDR2 SMNVEV (reference sequence). J lost 3 bases, V lost 5 bases, and 16 bases had no gene match. In DNA form, the CDR3 reads TGTGCCAGCAGTGACTTGGGACAGCGAAAGGGCGACTACGAGCAGTACTTC. It encodes CASSDLGQRKGDYEQYF.